The 20 T cell receptor beta chains below come from one sample, sequenced in a study of blood T cell repertoires in COVID-19. The table came from immunoSEQ multiplex PCR; TCRdb's copy has only in-frame clones and leaves some out. The profile shows hundreds of thousands of clones, about 89% of them singletons. The sample consisted of PBMCs or T cells enriched from blood (not recorded which). The receptors originated from a woman under 30 who had recovered from COVID-19.

This clone is a singleton in its sample. The V call is TRBV6-1, the J call TRBJ1-5; D remains ambiguous. V shed 3 bases and J shed 2 bases, with 17 bases lying between them. The CDR3 consists of 17 residues. Germline-derived CDR1 and CDR2 are MNHNS and SASEGT. CDR3 in amino acids: CASSDHSRSSRNQPQHF. CDR3 DNA: TGTGCCAGCAGTGATCACAGCAGAAGTAGTCGCAATCAGCCCCAGCATTTT.

The V gene is TRBV3-1 (or the pseudogene TRBV3-2), the J gene TRBJ2-7; maybe TRBD2 (6 bases). The V and J ends lost 2 bases and 3 bases respectively, with 11 bases between them. The germline V gene encodes CDR1 LGHDT and CDR2 YNNKEL (reference sequence). The CDR3 runs to 14 residues. Here the CDR3 DNA reads TGTGCCAGCAGCCAATTGATAGCGGACTACGAGCAGTACTTC. This gives the protein CASSQLIADYEQYF.

The V call is TRBV19, the J call TRBJ2-2; D might be TRBD1 (5 bases). In germline, CDR1 is LNHDA, CDR2 SQIVND (reference sequence). This CDR3 has 13 residues. The V end lost 4 bases, the J end lost 4 bases, and 7 bases lay between the germline ends. This chain's CDR3 is CASSKTATGELFF. The CDR3 DNA follows: TGTGCCAGTAGTAAGACAGCCACCGGGGAGCTGTTTTTT. Using reference TRBV19 and TRBJ2-2 for the parts outside the CDR3, the full variable domain is DGGITQSPKYLFRKEGQNVTLSCEQNLNHDAMYWYRQDPGQGLRLIYYSQIVNDFQKGDIAEGYSVSREKKESFPLTVTSAQKNPTAFYLCASSKTATGELFFGEGSRLTVL.

V gene TRBV9 combines with J gene TRBJ2-7; a possible D gene is TRBD1 (6 bases). The CDR3 consists of 15 residues. V lost 4 bases and J 5 bases, leaving 19 bases between the germline ends. Germline V CDR1 and CDR2: SGDLS, YYNGEE. For the CDR3, the DNA is TGTGCCAGCAGCCCGGACTCCAACAGGGCTCACGAGCAGTACTTC. It codes for CASSPDSNRAHEQYF.

This clone occurred once. J is TRBJ1-6 and V is TRBV6-4; 8 nucleotides agree with TRBD1. Germline assignment: CDR1 MRHNA and CDR2 SNTAGT. This CDR3 has 15 amino acids. V was pared by 6 bases and J by 7 bases, with 8 bases of the junction left unmatched. The CDR3 protein is CASSAGTGINSPLHF. The CDR3 bases are TGTGCCAGCAGCGCCGGGACAGGAATAAATTCACCCCTCCACTTT.

The CDR3 protein is CASTPTAGNYGYTF. CDR3 sequence (DNA): TGTGCCAGCACCCCGACAGCCGGCAACTATGGCTACACCTTC. This chain joins TRBV6-5 and TRBJ1-2; D possibly corresponds to TRBD1 (5 bases). This CDR3 region has 14 residues. V lost 7 bases and J lost 2, with 14 bases in between. Germline CDR1 reads MNHEY; CDR2 reads SVGAGI.

In DNA form, the CDR3 reads TGTGCCAGCAGCCTACGGACAGGGGAGAGCGGCTACACCTTC. Amino acid sequence: CASSLRTGESGYTF. This rearrangement joins TRBV7-9 to TRBJ1-2; 9 nucleotides align to TRBD1. CDR1 and CDR2 from the germline V gene are SEHNR and FQNEAQ (reference sequence). The V gene end was trimmed by 5 bases and the J gene end by 8 bases; junction bases not matched to a gene: 9. The CDR3 has 14 residues.

The V gene is TRBV7-3, the J gene TRBJ2-5, with D tentatively TRBD1 (6 bases). CDR1 is SGHTA and CDR2 is FQGTGA in the germline V gene. Between the trimmed V and J ends, which lost 2 bases and 5 bases, there was a span of 9 bases. The CDR3 loop spans 13 amino acids. CDR3 protein: CASSLEQGETQYF. The CDR3 region has the DNA TGTGCCAGCAGCTTAGAGCAGGGGGAGACCCAGTACTTC. Drawing the rest from reference TRBV7-3 and TRBJ2-5, the complete variable domain is GAGVSQTPSNKVTEKGKYVELRCDPISGHTALYWYRQSLGQGPEFLIYFQGTGAADDSGLPNDRFFAVRPEGSVSTLKIQRTERGDSAVYLCASSLEQGETQYFGPGTRLLVL.

This CDR3 is CASSINRGTYEQYF. CDR3 nucleotide sequence: TGTGCCAGCAGCATAAACAGGGGGACCTACGAGCAGTACTTC. The genes are TRBV7-9 and TRBJ2-7; 8 bases are shared with TRBD1. V shed 5 bases and J 2 bases; nucleotides not matched to a gene: 5. The germline CDR1 and CDR2 sequences are SEHNR and FQNEAQ (reference sequence). The CDR3 spans 14 residues.

J is TRBJ1-5 and V is TRBV20-1; D is uncertain. V was clipped by 3 bases and J by 6 bases, with 21 bases between them. The CDR3 is made up of 16 amino acids. The germline gives CDR1 DFQATT, CDR2 SNEGSKA (reference sequence). The CDR3 spells CSASWPVGVGVQPQHF. The CDR3 bases are TGCAGTGCTAGTTGGCCCGTCGGGGTAGGTGTTCAGCCCCAGCATTTT.

The chain employs TRBV19 and TRBJ1-2, with TRBD1 matching 8 bases. The CDR3 consists of 15 residues. The V segment lost 5 bases and the J segment 2 bases; nucleotides outside the gene matches: 7. Germline CDR1 reads LNHDA; CDR2 reads SQIVND (reference sequence). Here the CDR3 reads CASSPSRGLNYGYTF. The CDR3 bases are TGTGCCAGTAGTCCCTCCAGGGGGCTCAACTATGGCTACACCTTC.

Points on this clone: Other DNA sequences in the same sample also yield this CDR3. The chain uses TRBV5-1 and TRBJ1-5; TRBD1 matches at 8 bases. V lost 4 bases, J lost 5 bases, and 5 bases stayed unmatched. This CDR3 has 14 residues. CDR1 SGHRS and CDR2 YFSETQ come from the germline V gene. In DNA form, the CDR3 reads TGCGCCAGCAGCCCAGGACAGGGTTATCAGCCCCAGCATTTT. It is translated as CASSPGQGYQPQHF.

The CDR3 nucleotides read TGCAGCGTTATTGGACGAGGGACAGGGGGCACTGAAGCTTTCTTT. Its translation is CSVIGRGTGGTEAFF. This sequence joins TRBV29-1 and TRBJ1-1; the match to TRBD1 covers 11 bases. This CDR3 contains 15 residues. Germline V gene sequence: CDR1 SQVTM, CDR2 ANQGSEA. J lost 4 bases, V lost 5 bases, and 9 bases had no gene match.

V gene TRBV5-6 combines with J gene TRBJ1-2, with 8 bases lining up with TRBD1. Trimming removed 4 bases from V and 3 bases from J; junction bases left unmatched: 5. The CDR3 spans 14 residues. The germline V gene encodes CDR1 SGHDT and CDR2 YYEEEE. The CDR3 sequence: CASSVGTGDYGYTF. As DNA, the CDR3 is TGTGCCAGCAGCGTCGGGACAGGTGACTATGGCTACACCTTC. Drawing the rest from reference TRBV5-6 and TRBJ1-2, the complete variable domain is DAGVTQSPTHLIKTRGQQVTLRCSPKSGHDTVSWYQQALGQGPQFIFQYYEEEERQRGNFPDRFSGHQFPNYSSELNVNALLLGDSALYLCASSVGTGDYGYTFGSGTRLTVV.

The chain uses TRBV19 and TRBJ2-7, with a tentative D call TRBD1 (6 bases). The V gene's germline CDR1 is LNHDA and CDR2 SQIVND (reference sequence). Trimming pared 3 bases from V and 2 bases from J, leaving 20 bases between. This CDR3 has 17 residues. The CDR3 sequence is CASSIAFGQTRAYEQYF. The CDR3 DNA follows: TGTGCCAGTAGTATCGCCTTCGGACAGACCCGAGCCTACGAGCAGTACTTC.

J is TRBJ2-4 and V is TRBV5-6; 7 bases are shared with TRBD1. The trim removed 4 bases at V and 14 bases at J, leaving 12 bases unmatched. Looked up from germline, CDR1 is SGHDT and CDR2 is YYEEEE. The length of the CDR3 is 13 residues. CDR3 loop: CASSVTGELPKYF. CDR3 coding DNA: TGTGCCAGCAGCGTTACAGGGGAGCTCCCTAAGTACTTC.

The DNA for the CDR3 is TGCGCCAGCAGCCAAGATGCGTTTGGGAGGAGGGCTGAAGCTTTCTTT. This translates into CASSQDAFGRRAEAFF. The chain employs TRBV4-3 and TRBJ1-1; no clear D gene. V was clipped by 0 bases and J by 6 bases, with 17 bases between them. Germline V gene sequence: CDR1 LGHNA, CDR2 YSLEER. The CDR3 has 16 residues.

The gene calls are TRBV18 and TRBJ1-1, with D perhaps matching TRBD1 (5 bases). The CDR3 spans 16 residues. Germline values: CDR1 KGHSH, CDR2 LQKENI. V lost 4 bases and J 7 bases, leaving 22 bases between the germline ends. CDR3 sequence: CASSRATARGQHEAFF. The CDR3 DNA sequence: TGTGCCAGCTCACGAGCTACCGCAAGGGGCCAACATGAAGCTTTCTTT.

The chain carries TRBV28 and TRBJ2-1; D is possibly TRBD1 (5 bases). Germline-derived CDR1 and CDR2 are MDHEN and SYDVKM. This CDR3 is 12 amino acids long. V was clipped by 4 bases and J by 10 bases, with 11 bases between them. In nucleotides, the CDR3 is TGTGCCAGCAGTTCGAGGACACTCGAGCAGTTCTTC. It translates to CASSSRTLEQFF.

This chain joins TRBV3-1 (or the pseudogene TRBV3-2) and TRBJ2-1; 13 bases line up with TRBD2. After removal of 6 bases from V and 5 bases from J, the junction contained 7 bases not matched to a gene. The CDR3 covers 16 residues. Germline V gives CDR1 LGHDT, CDR2 YNNKEL (reference sequence). DNA for the CDR3: TGTGCCAGCAGTATCCGGGGACTAGCGGGGAACAATGAGCAGTTCTTC. Translation: CASSIRGLAGNNEQFF.